The 2 T cell receptor beta chains below come from one sample, sequenced in a study of early T cells in non-severe SARS-CoV-2 infection. TCRdb re-called the 5' RACE reads through MiXCR, storing one row per CDR3 protein. The sample includes more than 55,000 distinct CDR3 sequences, roughly 4.8% of them seen just once. This sample comprised whole blood, obtained at baseline. All receptors derive from an adult who was a healthcare worker with PCR-confirmed SARS-CoV-2 infection or an uninfected control (not recorded which). The donor label of this sample is uncertain.

V is TRBV18 and J is TRBJ1-1; 9 nucleotides line up with TRBD1. Per the germline V gene, CDR1 is KGHSH and CDR2 is LQKENI. V dropped 2 bases and J dropped 4; count of bases not matched to a gene: 8. CDR3 size: 16 residues. The CDR3 DNA reads TGTGCCAGCTCACCATTTGGGACAGGGTCAGTCACTGAAGCTTTCTTT. Translating it yields CASSPFGTGSVTEAFF.

This clonotype was recorded many times. This CDR3 is CASSLGLAGGTDTQYF. The CDR3 region has the DNA TGTGCCAGCAGCTTGGGACTAGCGGGGGGTACAGATACGCAGTATTTT. The gene calls are TRBV7-2 and TRBJ2-3, with 15 bases matching TRBD2. The CDR3 totals 16 residues. Germline CDR1 SGHTA, CDR2 FQGNSA. The ends lost 3 bases at V and 3 bases at J; junction bases unmatched: 1.